This T cell receptor (beta chain) is from a study of T cells after yellow fever vaccination. MiXCR was run by TCRdb on the 5' RACE reads, yielding one entry per CDR3 protein. Among a few hundred thousand distinct CDR3 sequences listed, around a sixth were seen once. Study outcomes and limitations: Abundant clonotypes from the bulk population could have been carried over as contaminants into FACS-sorted repertoires.

The germline gives CDR1 KGHDR, CDR2 SFDVKD. V was clipped by 3 bases and J by 8 bases, with 10 bases between them. The CDR3 is 13 amino acids. This clonotype turned up a few times. Its matching antigen is unknown. This TCR was sampled from a man in his late teens or twenties who received the YFV17D yellow fever vaccine. The input for sequencing was PBMCs, taken 5 days after the first yellow fever vaccination. The chain recombines TRBV24-1 with TRBJ2-4; D possibly corresponds to TRBD1 (6 bases). The CDR3: CATSDGHRDIQYF. The CDR3 DNA reads TGTGCCACCAGTGATGGGCACAGGGACATTCAGTACTTC.